The clone carrying this T cell receptor (beta chain) was recorded only once. This CDR3 is built from 14 residues. Trimming removed 5 bases from V and 8 bases from J, with 15 bases in between. This sample stems from a study of blood T cells in healthy people across ages. Per sample, a minimum of 6.5 million PBMCs were isolated. Primed by a sample-barcoded 5' primer and a J-beta primer mix, a second PCR proceeded for 7 to 11 cycles. TCRdb itself ran the 5' RACE reads through MiXCR, one entry per CDR3 protein. The sample comprises approximately 810,000 distinct CDR3 sequences, under 30% of which are singletons, and roughly 17% rests with the top ten.

The TCR sequence derives from a woman of 80 years or more in good health. Material for sequencing was blood. The rearrangement uses TRBV12-3 or TRBV12-4 and TRBJ1-4; D is ambiguous. CDR3 nucleotides: TGTGCCAGCAGTCCAGGTGCCTTAGAGGAAAAACTGTTTTTT. This codes for CASSPGALEEKLFF.